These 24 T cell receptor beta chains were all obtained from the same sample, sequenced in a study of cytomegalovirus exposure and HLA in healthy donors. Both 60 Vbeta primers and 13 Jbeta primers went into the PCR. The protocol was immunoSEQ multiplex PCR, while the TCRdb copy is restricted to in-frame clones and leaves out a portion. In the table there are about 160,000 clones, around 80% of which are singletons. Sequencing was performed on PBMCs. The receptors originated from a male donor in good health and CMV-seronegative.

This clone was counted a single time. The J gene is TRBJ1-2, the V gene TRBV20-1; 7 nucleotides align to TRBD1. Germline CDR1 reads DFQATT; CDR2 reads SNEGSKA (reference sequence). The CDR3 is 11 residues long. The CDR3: CSSTGSAGYTF. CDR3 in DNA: TGCAGCTCGACAGGGTCCGCTGGCTACACCTTC.

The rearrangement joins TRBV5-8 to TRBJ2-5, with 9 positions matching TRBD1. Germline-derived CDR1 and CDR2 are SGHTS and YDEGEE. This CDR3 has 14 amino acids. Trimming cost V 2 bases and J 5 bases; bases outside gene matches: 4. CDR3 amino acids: CASSLGQGRETQYF. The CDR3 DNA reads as TGTGCCAGCAGCTTAGGACAGGGGCGGGAGACCCAGTACTTC.

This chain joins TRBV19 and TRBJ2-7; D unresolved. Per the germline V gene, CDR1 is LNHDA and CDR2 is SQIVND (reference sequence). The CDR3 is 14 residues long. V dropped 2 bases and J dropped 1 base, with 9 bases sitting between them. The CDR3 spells CASSINGGSYEQYF. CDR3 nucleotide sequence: TGTGCCAGTAGTATAAACGGCGGTTCCTACGAGCAGTACTTC. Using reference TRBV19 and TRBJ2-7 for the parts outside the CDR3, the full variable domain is DGGITQSPKYLFRKEGQNVTLSCEQNLNHDAMYWYRQDPGQGLRLIYYSQIVNDFQKGDIAEGYSVSREKKESFPLTVTSAQKNPTAFYLCASSINGGSYEQYFGPGTRLTVT.

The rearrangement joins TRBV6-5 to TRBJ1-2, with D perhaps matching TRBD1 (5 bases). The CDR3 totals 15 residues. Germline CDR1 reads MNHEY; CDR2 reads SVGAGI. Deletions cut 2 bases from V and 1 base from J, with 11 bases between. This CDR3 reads CASSYGQGYNYGYTF. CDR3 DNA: TGTGCCAGCAGTTACGGGCAGGGCTATAACTATGGCTACACCTTC.

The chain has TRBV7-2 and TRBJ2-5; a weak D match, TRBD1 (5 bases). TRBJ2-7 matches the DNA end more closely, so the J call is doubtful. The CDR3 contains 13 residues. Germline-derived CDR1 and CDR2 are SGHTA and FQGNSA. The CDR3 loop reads CASSPGGAGEQYF. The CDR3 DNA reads TGTGCCAGCAGCCCCGGTGGGGCAGGCGAGCAGTACTTC.

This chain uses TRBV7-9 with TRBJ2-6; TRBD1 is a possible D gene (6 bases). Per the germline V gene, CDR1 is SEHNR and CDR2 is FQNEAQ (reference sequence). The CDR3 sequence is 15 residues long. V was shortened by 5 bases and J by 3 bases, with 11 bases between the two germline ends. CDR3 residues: CASSNTGSGANVLTF. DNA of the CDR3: TGTGCCAGCAGCAATACAGGGAGTGGGGCCAACGTCCTGACTTTC.

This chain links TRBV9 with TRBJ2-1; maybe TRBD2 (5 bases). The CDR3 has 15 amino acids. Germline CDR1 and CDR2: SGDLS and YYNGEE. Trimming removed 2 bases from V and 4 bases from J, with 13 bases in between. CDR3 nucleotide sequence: TGTGCCAGCAGCGTTTCACCTAGCAAATACAATGAGCAGTTCTTC. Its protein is CASSVSPSKYNEQFF.

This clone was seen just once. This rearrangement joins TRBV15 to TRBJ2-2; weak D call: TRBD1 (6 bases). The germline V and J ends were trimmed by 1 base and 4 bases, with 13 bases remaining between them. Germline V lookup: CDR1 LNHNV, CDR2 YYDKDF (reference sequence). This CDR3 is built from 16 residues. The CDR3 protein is CATSRATGMGTGELFF. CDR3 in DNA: TGTGCCACCAGCAGAGCTACAGGGATGGGCACCGGGGAGCTGTTTTTT.

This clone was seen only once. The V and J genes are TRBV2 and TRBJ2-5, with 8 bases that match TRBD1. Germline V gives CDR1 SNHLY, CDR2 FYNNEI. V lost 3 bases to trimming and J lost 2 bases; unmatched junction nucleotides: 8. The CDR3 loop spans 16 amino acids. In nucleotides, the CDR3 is TGTGCCAGCAGTGATATTCCCGGACAGGGACAAGAGACCCAGTACTTC. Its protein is CASSDIPGQGQETQYF. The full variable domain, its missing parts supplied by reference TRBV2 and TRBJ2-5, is EPEVTQTPSHQVTQMGQEVILRCVPISNHLYFYWYRQILGQKVEFLVSFYNNEISEKSEIFDDQFSVERPDGSNFTLKIRSTKLEDSAMYFCASSDIPGQGQETQYFGPGTRLLVL.

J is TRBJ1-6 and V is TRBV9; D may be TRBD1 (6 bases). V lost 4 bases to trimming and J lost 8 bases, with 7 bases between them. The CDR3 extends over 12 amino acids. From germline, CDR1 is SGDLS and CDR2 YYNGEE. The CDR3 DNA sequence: TGTGCCAGCAGCCCAGGGGATTCACCCCTCCACTTT. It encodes CASSPGDSPLHF.

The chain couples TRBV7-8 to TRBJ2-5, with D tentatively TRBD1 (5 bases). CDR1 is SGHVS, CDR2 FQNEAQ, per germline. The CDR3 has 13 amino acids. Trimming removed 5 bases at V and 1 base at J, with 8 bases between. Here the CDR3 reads CASSIDSQETQYF. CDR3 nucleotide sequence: TGTGCCAGCAGCATAGACAGCCAAGAGACCCAGTACTTC. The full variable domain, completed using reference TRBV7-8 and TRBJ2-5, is GAGVSQSPRYKVAKRGQDVALRCDPISGHVSLFWYQQALGQGPEFLTYFQNEAQLDKSGLPSDRFFAERPEGSVSTLKIQRTQQEDSAVYLCASSIDSQETQYFGPGTRLLVL.

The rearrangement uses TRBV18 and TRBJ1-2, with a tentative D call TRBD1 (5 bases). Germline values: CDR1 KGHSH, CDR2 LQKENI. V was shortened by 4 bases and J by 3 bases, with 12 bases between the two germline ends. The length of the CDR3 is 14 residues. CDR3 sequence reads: CASSRSGSDYGYTF. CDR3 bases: TGTGCCAGCTCACGTTCAGGGTCAGACTATGGCTACACCTTC.

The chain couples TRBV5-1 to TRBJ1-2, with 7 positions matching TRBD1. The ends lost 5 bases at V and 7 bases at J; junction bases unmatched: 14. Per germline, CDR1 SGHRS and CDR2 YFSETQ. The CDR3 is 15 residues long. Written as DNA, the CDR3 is TGCGCCAGCAGAATTGGGCCAACAGGGGATATTGGCTACACCTTC. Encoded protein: CASRIGPTGDIGYTF.

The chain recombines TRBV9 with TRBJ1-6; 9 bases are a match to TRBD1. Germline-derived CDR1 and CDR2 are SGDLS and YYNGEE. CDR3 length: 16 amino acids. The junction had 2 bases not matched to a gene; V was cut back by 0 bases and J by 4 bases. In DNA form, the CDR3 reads TGTGCCAGCAGCGTAGAGGGGACAGGGTATAATTCACCCCTCCACTTT. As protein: CASSVEGTGYNSPLHF.

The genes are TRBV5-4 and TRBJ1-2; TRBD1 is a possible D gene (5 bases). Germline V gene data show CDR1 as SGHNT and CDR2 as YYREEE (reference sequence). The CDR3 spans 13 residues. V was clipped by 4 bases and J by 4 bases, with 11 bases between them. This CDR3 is CASSRGGTYGYTF. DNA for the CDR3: TGTGCCAGCAGCCGGGGGGGAACCTATGGCTACACCTTC.

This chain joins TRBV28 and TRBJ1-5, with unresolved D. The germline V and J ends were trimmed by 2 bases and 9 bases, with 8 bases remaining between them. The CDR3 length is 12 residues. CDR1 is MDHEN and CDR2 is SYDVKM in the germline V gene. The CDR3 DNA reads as TGTGCCAGCAGTTTACCTCGGGGGCCCCAGCATTTT. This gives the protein CASSLPRGPQHF.

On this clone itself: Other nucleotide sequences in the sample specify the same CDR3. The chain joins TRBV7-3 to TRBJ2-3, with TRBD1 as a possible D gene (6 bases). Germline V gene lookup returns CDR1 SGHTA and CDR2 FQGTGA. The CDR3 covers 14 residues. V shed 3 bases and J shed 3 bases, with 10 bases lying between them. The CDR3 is CASSLGTSTDTQYF. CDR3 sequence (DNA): TGTGCCAGCAGCTTGGGGACATCAACAGATACGCAGTATTTT.

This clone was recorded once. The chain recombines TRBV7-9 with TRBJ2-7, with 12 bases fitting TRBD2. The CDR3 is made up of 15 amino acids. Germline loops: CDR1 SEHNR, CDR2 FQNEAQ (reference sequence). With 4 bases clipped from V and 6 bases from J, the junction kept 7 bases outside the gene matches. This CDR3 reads CASSSRTSGTGEQYF. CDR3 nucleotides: TGTGCCAGCAGCTCGAGGACTAGCGGGACTGGCGAGCAGTACTTC. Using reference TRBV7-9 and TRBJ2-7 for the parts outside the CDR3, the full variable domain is DTGVSQNPRHKITKRGQNVTFRCDPISEHNRLYWYRQTLGQGPEFLTYFQNEAQLEKSRLLSDRFSAERPKGSFSTLEIQRTEQGDSAMYLCASSSRTSGTGEQYFGPGTRLTVT.

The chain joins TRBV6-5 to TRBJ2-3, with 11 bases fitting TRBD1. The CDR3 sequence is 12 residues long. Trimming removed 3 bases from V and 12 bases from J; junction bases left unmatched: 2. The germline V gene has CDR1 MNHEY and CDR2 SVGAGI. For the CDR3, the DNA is TGTGCCAGCAGTTATGGACAGGGGGCTCAGTATTTT. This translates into CASSYGQGAQYF.

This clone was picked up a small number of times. CDR3 protein: CSVWTGNTEAFF. The CDR3 coding sequence is TGCAGCGTGTGGACAGGGAACACTGAAGCTTTCTTT. The chain is built from TRBV29-1 and TRBJ1-1, with TRBD1 matching 7 bases. Germline CDR1 is SQVTM and CDR2 is ANQGSEA. There are 12 residues in the CDR3. Trimming at V came to 6 bases and at J to 1 base, leaving 2 bases not matched to a gene.

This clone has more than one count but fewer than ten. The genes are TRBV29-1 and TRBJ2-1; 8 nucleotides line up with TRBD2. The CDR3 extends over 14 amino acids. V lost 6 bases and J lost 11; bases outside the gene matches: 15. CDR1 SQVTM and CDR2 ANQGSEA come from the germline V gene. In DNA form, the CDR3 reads TGCAGCGTCAAGGTGCAGGTCTCGGGGGGGAAGCAGTTCTTC. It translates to CSVKVQVSGGKQFF.

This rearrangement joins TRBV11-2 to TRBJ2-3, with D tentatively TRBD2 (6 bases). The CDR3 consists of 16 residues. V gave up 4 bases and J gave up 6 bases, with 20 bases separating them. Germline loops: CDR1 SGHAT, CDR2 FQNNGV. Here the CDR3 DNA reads TGTGCCAGCAGCTCTCTGGGGGGTCATATCGGGGATACGCAGTATTTT. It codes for CASSSLGGHIGDTQYF.

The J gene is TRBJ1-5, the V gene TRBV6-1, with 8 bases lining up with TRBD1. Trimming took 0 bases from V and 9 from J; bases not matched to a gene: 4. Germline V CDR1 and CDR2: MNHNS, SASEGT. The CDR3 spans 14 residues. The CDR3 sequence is CASSEATGGGPQHF. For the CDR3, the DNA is TGTGCCAGCAGTGAAGCTACAGGGGGAGGGCCCCAGCATTTT.

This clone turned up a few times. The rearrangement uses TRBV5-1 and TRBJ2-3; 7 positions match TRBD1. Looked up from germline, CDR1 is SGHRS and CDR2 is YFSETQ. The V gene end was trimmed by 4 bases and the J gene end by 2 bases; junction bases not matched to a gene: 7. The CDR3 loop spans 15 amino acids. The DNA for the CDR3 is TGCGCCAGCAGCGTAACAGGGGTCTACACAGATACGCAGTATTTT. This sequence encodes CASSVTGVYTDTQYF.